This T cell receptor beta chain was recovered during a study of OX40 agonist ivuxolimab in advanced cancers. Method: immunoSEQ multiplex PCR; TCRdb's copy keeps in-frame clones and lacks some. The sample shows around 100,000 clones, 75% to 95% of them seen only once. CDR3 length equals 16 residues. From germline, CDR1 is SGHRS and CDR2 YFSETQ. V shed 5 bases, J shed 7 bases, and the junction held 12 bases outside the gene matches. The rearrangement joins TRBV5-1 to TRBJ2-5; 12 nucleotides line up with TRBD2. Sequences were derived from CD4+ or CD8+ T cells sorted from blood, sampled in a trial of the OX40 agonist ivuxolimab. This receptor was taken from an adult with an advanced solid tumor such as melanoma, head and neck, liver or kidney cancer. CDR3 sequence (DNA): TGCGCCAGCAGTACTGACCCGACTAGCGGGAGTAGGACCCAGTACTTC. It is translated as CASSTDPTSGSRTQYF.